These 17 T cell receptor beta chains share one sample of origin, sequenced in a study of shared clonotypes between healthy human individuals. Sequencing used immunoSEQ multiplex PCR; TCRdb keeps in-frame clones, though not all of them. The table includes 400,000 to 500,000 clones, around 80% detected once. The material sequenced was PBMCs. The receptors stem from a woman aged 40 to 49 in good health. Some clones in this sample may be carry-over from other donors' samples.

The V call is TRBV7-9, the J call TRBJ2-7; D possibly matches TRBD1 or TRBD2 (5 bases each). This CDR3 contains 16 residues. Deletions cut 2 bases from V and 6 bases from J, with 20 bases between. The germline V gene encodes CDR1 SEHNR and CDR2 FQNEAQ (reference sequence). The CDR3 here is CASSLSRARALGEQYF. The CDR3 DNA is TGTGCCAGCAGCTTATCGCGGGCCAGGGCCTTGGGCGAGCAGTACTTC.

This chain uses TRBV5-1 with TRBJ2-5, with 14 bases lining up with TRBD2. CDR1 is SGHRS and CDR2 is YFSETQ in the germline V gene. The ends lost 4 bases at V and 2 bases at J; junction bases unmatched: 4. The CDR3 is 16 residues long. The CDR3 loop is CASSPRTSGGQETQYF. Here the CDR3 DNA reads TGCGCCAGCAGCCCCCGGACTAGCGGGGGGCAAGAGACCCAGTACTTC.

The rearrangement joins TRBV5-1 to TRBJ1-1, with TRBD1 as a possible D gene (5 bases). From germline, CDR1 is SGHRS and CDR2 YFSETQ. V lost 3 bases to trimming and J lost 2 bases, with 17 bases between them. The CDR3 is 16 residues long. The CDR3 DNA is TGCGCCAGCAGCTCCCCGGGGGGTCTAACTAACACTGAAGCTTTCTTT. Its protein is CASSSPGGLTNTEAFF.

V gene TRBV21-1 combines with J gene TRBJ1-1; TRBD1 was called by the table and not checked on the DNA. TRBV21-1 is termed a pseudogene. The CDR3 is 15 residues long. The CDR3 protein is CASSRRDRGAPMAFF. CDR3 DNA sequence: TGTGCCAGCAGCAGACGGGACAGGGGCGCCCCTATGGCTTTCTTT.

The chain links TRBV29-1 to TRBJ1-2; 8 bases align to TRBD1. This CDR3 comprises 14 residues. The ends lost 4 bases at V and 2 bases at J; junction bases unmatched: 6. Germline CDR1 reads SQVTM; CDR2 reads ANQGSEA. The CDR3 loop is CSVVIAGGNYGYTF. In DNA, the CDR3 is TGCAGCGTTGTGATTGCAGGGGGCAACTATGGCTACACCTTC. The whole variable domain, filled in from reference TRBV29-1 and TRBJ1-2, reads SAVISQKPSRDICQRGTSLTIQCQVDSQVTMMFWYRQQPGQSLTLIATANQGSEATYESGFVIDKFPISRPNLTFSTLTVSNMSPEDSSIYLCSVVIAGGNYGYTFGSGTRLTVV.

This chain connects TRBV19 to TRBJ2-6; 10 bases agree with TRBD1. There are 17 residues in the CDR3. The junction had 8 bases not matched to a gene; V was cut back by 5 bases and J by 4 bases. The germline V gene encodes CDR1 LNHDA and CDR2 SQIVND (reference sequence). The CDR3 is CASSSDRGDRGANVLTF. In DNA, the CDR3 is TGTGCCAGTAGTTCGGACAGGGGGGATCGAGGGGCCAACGTCCTGACTTTC. Full variable domain (missing parts from reference TRBV19 and TRBJ2-6): DGGITQSPKYLFRKEGQNVTLSCEQNLNHDAMYWYRQDPGQGLRLIYYSQIVNDFQKGDIAEGYSVSREKKESFPLTVTSAQKNPTAFYLCASSSDRGDRGANVLTFGAGSRLTVL.

This clone has just a few counts. The V and J genes are TRBV7-3 and TRBJ1-5; TRBD1 matches at 9 bases. V was pared by 2 bases and J by 5 bases, with 4 bases of the junction left unmatched. This CDR3 spans 15 amino acids. Germline values: CDR1 SGHTA, CDR2 FQGTGA. The CDR3 bases are TGTGCCAGCAGCTTAGGACAGGGGATCGATCAGCCCCAGCATTTT. Residues: CASSLGQGIDQPQHF.

The chain has TRBV10-3 and TRBJ1-5; D unclear. V lost 2 bases and J 2 bases, leaving 7 bases between the germline ends. Germline V CDR1 and CDR2: ENHRY, SYGVKD. The length of the CDR3 is 14 residues. The CDR3 DNA is TGTGCCATCAGTGAGAATGGGGGCAATCAGCCCCAGCATTTT. Its translation: CAISENGGNQPQHF.

The chain joins TRBV4-1 to TRBJ1-2, with a weak D call TRBD1 (6 bases). CDR1 and CDR2 (germline): MGHRA, YSYEKL. The CDR3 covers 16 residues. V dropped 3 bases and J dropped 3 bases, with 17 bases sitting between them. CDR3 in DNA: TGCGCCAGCAGCCAGCCGGGACAAAAGCTGGACTATGGCTACACCTTC. Translated: CASSQPGQKLDYGYTF.

The chain is built from TRBV30 and TRBJ2-7, with 14 bases lining up with TRBD2. With 3 bases clipped from V and 1 base from J, the junction kept 5 bases outside the gene matches. This CDR3 region has 16 residues. Germline CDR1 reads GTSNPN; CDR2 reads SVGIG (reference sequence). The CDR3 DNA reads as TGTGCCTGGAGCGGGACTAGCGGGAGAAGGTCCTACGAGCAGTACTTC. Its protein is CAWSGTSGRRSYEQYF.

With respect to this clone: Other DNA sequences within the sample encode an identical CDR3. The gene calls are TRBV9 and TRBJ2-1; TRBD2 aligns across 8 bases. CDR3 length: 16 amino acids. V was pared by 1 base and J by 0 bases, with 3 bases of the junction left unmatched. The V gene's germline CDR1 is SGDLS and CDR2 YYNGEE. The DNA of the CDR3 is TGTGCCAGCAGCGTAACAAGCGGGAGCTCCTACAATGAGCAGTTCTTC. It encodes CASSVTSGSSYNEQFF.

The table lists this clone with a count of one. The rearrangement uses TRBV18 and TRBJ2-1; 8 bases agree with TRBD1. CDR1 KGHSH and CDR2 LQKENI come from the germline V gene. Trimming removed 6 bases from V and 2 bases from J; junction bases left unmatched: 9. The CDR3 has 16 amino acids. The CDR3 loop reads CASSRQGIETYNEQFF. The CDR3 DNA reads as TGTGCCAGCTCCCGACAGGGGATAGAAACCTACAATGAGCAGTTCTTC.

The V call is TRBV28, the J call TRBJ2-5; a weak D match, TRBD2 (6 bases). Per the germline V gene, CDR1 is MDHEN and CDR2 is SYDVKM. V lost 5 bases to trimming and J lost 7 bases, with 20 bases between them. The CDR3 is made up of 15 amino acids. The CDR3 is CASSLGSGPIGTQYF. CDR3 coding DNA: TGTGCCAGCAGTCTCGGGAGCGGGCCAATTGGGACCCAGTACTTC.

At least ten counts were recorded for this clone. The chain employs TRBV28 and TRBJ1-1, with D tentatively TRBD1 (5 bases). Germline assignment: CDR1 MDHEN and CDR2 SYDVKM. This CDR3 is 11 amino acids long. For the CDR3, the DNA is TGTACGACAGAATTGAACACTGAAGCTTTCTTT. Protein: CTTELNTEAFF.

The J gene is TRBJ2-5, the V gene TRBV9, with 7 bases identical to TRBD2. This CDR3 has 14 residues. With V trimmed by 0 bases and J by 4 bases, 3 bases remained unmatched. Looked up from germline, CDR1 is SGDLS and CDR2 is YYNGEE. CDR3 coding DNA: TGTGCCAGCAGCGTAGGCCTAGCGGTAGAGACCCAGTACTTC. Translating it yields CASSVGLAVETQYF.

V usage is TRBV7-8 and J usage is TRBJ1-2; weak D call: TRBD1 (5 bases). CDR3 length: 21 amino acids. Per the germline V gene, CDR1 is SGHVS and CDR2 is FQNEAQ. V was cut by 0 bases and J by 1 base, with 27 bases left in between. This chain's CDR3 is CASSLAEGPTGGIRVNYGYTF. CDR3 nucleotide sequence: TGTGCCAGCAGCTTAGCGGAGGGCCCGACTGGGGGGATAAGGGTTAACTATGGCTACACCTTC. The whole variable domain, filled in from reference TRBV7-8 and TRBJ1-2, reads GAGVSQSPRYKVAKRGQDVALRCDPISGHVSLFWYQQALGQGPEFLTYFQNEAQLDKSGLPSDRFFAERPEGSVSTLKIQRTQQEDSAVYLCASSLAEGPTGGIRVNYGYTFGSGTRLTVV.

V usage is TRBV10-3 and J usage is TRBJ2-7; D assignment may be TRBD1 or TRBD2 (5 bases each). This CDR3 has 12 amino acids. Germline lookup yields CDR1 ENHRY and CDR2 SYGVKD. Trimming left V 10 bases short and J 3 bases short, with 13 bases between. DNA of the CDR3: TGTGCCACACGAGGGGAAAACTACGAGCAGTACTTC. Amino acids: CATRGENYEQYF.